What follows are 20 T cell receptor beta chains derived from one specimen sequenced in a study of blood T cell repertoires in COVID-19. This table comes from immunoSEQ multiplex PCR, and its TCRdb copy is limited to in-frame clones, with some not included. The table shows around 150,000 clones, with roughly nine tenths occurring only once. Sequenced material: peripheral blood. All receptors derive from a man aged 60 to 69 with active or convalescent COVID-19.

This clone was counted a single time. The chain recombines TRBV7-6 with TRBJ2-5, with 7 bases identical to TRBD2. Trimming at V came to 2 bases and at J to 5 bases, leaving 5 bases not matched to a gene. CDR1 is SGHVS and CDR2 is FNYEAQ in the germline V gene. The CDR3 is made up of 14 amino acids. The CDR3 bases are TGTGCCAGCAGCTTAATGGTGGGGGGGGAGACCCAGTACTTC. Amino acids: CASSLMVGGETQYF.

CDR3 coding DNA: TGTGCCAGCAGCTTAGCTTGGCCGGGGAACACTGAAGCTTTCTTT. As protein: CASSLAWPGNTEAFF. The chain is built from TRBV11-2 and TRBJ1-1, with D unclear. V was clipped by 1 base and J by 1 base, with 10 bases between them. The CDR3 totals 15 residues. Germline values: CDR1 SGHAT, CDR2 FQNNGV. Complete variable domain (other parts from reference TRBV11-2 and TRBJ1-1): EAGVAQSPRYKIIEKRQSVAFWCNPISGHATLYWYQQILGQGPKLLIQFQNNGVVDDSQLPKDRFSAERLKGVDSTLKIQPAKLEDSAVYLCASSLAWPGNTEAFFGQGTRLTVV.

The genes are TRBV10-3 and TRBJ1-1; D is perhaps TRBD1 (6 bases). The V and J ends lost 4 bases and 3 bases respectively, with 9 bases between them. The CDR3 covers 13 residues. Germline V lookup: CDR1 ENHRY, CDR2 SYGVKD. This CDR3 reads CAISVSGDTEAFF. The CDR3 DNA reads TGTGCCATCAGTGTATCAGGGGACACTGAAGCTTTCTTT.

This clone was counted a few times. The gene calls are TRBV7-9 and TRBJ1-1; TRBD1 agrees at 8 bases. CDR1 SEHNR and CDR2 FQNEAQ come from the germline V gene (reference sequence). The CDR3 spans 18 residues. J gave up 5 bases and V 3 bases, and 17 bases lay outside the gene matches. Written as DNA, the CDR3 is TGTGCCAGCAGCTTGCGGGGACAGGCTCAAATCAGGGGTACTGAAGCTTTCTTT. It yields the protein CASSLRGQAQIRGTEAFF.

This chain joins TRBV7-9 and TRBJ1-2, with D tentatively TRBD1 (5 bases). Trimming left V 1 base short and J 0 bases short, with 9 bases between. CDR3 length: 15 amino acids. Germline V lookup: CDR1 SEHNR, CDR2 FQNEAQ (reference sequence). The CDR3 coding sequence is TGTGCCAGCAGCTTAGGCTCGACAGCTAACTATGGCTACACCTTC. It translates to CASSLGSTANYGYTF.

The chain has TRBV4-2 and TRBJ2-5, with 7 bases matching TRBD1. Trimming cost V 4 bases and J 5 bases; bases outside gene matches: 10. There are 15 residues in the CDR3. The germline V gene encodes CDR1 LGHNA and CDR2 YNFKEQ. CDR3 loop: CASSPVGQLVETQYF. The CDR3 DNA is TGTGCCAGCAGCCCCGTGGGACAGCTGGTGGAGACCCAGTACTTC.

The chain has TRBV7-2 and TRBJ2-3, with D possibly TRBD2 on 7 matching bases. Germline V gives CDR1 SGHTA, CDR2 FQGNSA. The V end was cut by 8 bases, the J end by 0 bases, with 15 bases between. This CDR3 is built from 15 residues. The CDR3 sequence is CASAWGGQSTDTQYF. The CDR3 DNA is TGTGCCAGCGCGTGGGGGGGACAAAGCACAGATACGCAGTATTTT.

CDR3 bases: TGTGCCAGCAGCTTGGTGTCAGGGGGCGGCTACACCTTC. Translation gives CASSLVSGGGYTF. V is TRBV5-4 and J is TRBJ1-2; 8 bases fit TRBD1. The CDR3 totals 13 residues. After removal of 0 bases from V and 8 bases from J, the junction contained 3 bases not matched to a gene. Per the germline V gene, CDR1 is SGHNT and CDR2 is YYREEE (reference sequence).

The genes are TRBV4-2 and TRBJ2-7; D is undetermined. The V gene lost 0 bases and the J gene lost 3 bases, with 9 bases spanning the gap. Germline CDR1 reads LGHNA; CDR2 reads YNFKEQ. This CDR3 has 14 residues. The CDR3: CASSQESVIYEQYF. In DNA, the CDR3 is TGTGCCAGCAGCCAAGAGTCAGTGATCTACGAGCAGTACTTC.

The chain uses TRBV6-5 and TRBJ2-7; a possible D gene is TRBD1 (5 bases). Germline CDR1 and CDR2: MNHEY and SVGAGI. The CDR3 contains 14 residues. V lost 0 bases and J lost 2, with 8 bases in between. CDR3: CASSYSPDTYEQYF. CDR3 bases: TGTGCCAGCAGTTACTCTCCGGACACCTACGAGCAGTACTTC.

The CDR3 DNA reads as TGTGCCAGCTCACGGCAGGGCTACGAGCAGTACTTC. Amino acids: CASSRQGYEQYF. The chain joins TRBV28 to TRBJ2-7, with D tentatively TRBD1 (5 bases). This CDR3 has 12 amino acids. Trimming stripped 8 bases from V and 3 bases from J, with 11 bases between. Germline assignment: CDR1 MDHEN and CDR2 SYDVKM.

This chain joins TRBV28 and TRBJ1-1; 7 positions match TRBD1. The CDR3 is made up of 14 amino acids. V lost 3 bases to trimming and J lost 1 base; unmatched junction nucleotides: 2. The germline gives CDR1 MDHEN, CDR2 SYDVKM. The CDR3 reads CASSLGQSNTEAFF. The CDR3 DNA is TGTGCCAGCAGTTTGGGACAGTCGAACACTGAAGCTTTCTTT.

V gene TRBV9 combines with J gene TRBJ2-3; TRBD1 agrees at 8 bases. CDR1 SGDLS and CDR2 YYNGEE come from the germline V gene. The CDR3 totals 16 residues. Trimming cost V 3 bases and J 0 bases; bases outside gene matches: 6. CDR3 sequence (DNA): TGTGCCAGCAGCGAGAGGGGGACAGGTAGCACAGATACGCAGTATTTT. It translates to CASSERGTGSTDTQYF.

The chain joins TRBV5-5 to TRBJ1-2, with 7 positions matching TRBD1. Germline CDR1 reads SGHKS; CDR2 reads YYEKEE (reference sequence). CDR3 size: 13 residues. V shed 1 base, J shed 3 bases, and the junction held 0 bases outside the gene matches. CDR3 sequence reads: CASSLTGDYGYTF. The CDR3 DNA is TGTGCCAGCAGCTTGACAGGGGACTATGGCTACACCTTC.

CDR3 loop: CASSADGQAPLPQHF. The CDR3 DNA reads as TGTGCCAGCAGCGCAGATGGACAAGCACCCCTTCCCCAGCATTTT. V gene TRBV9 combines with J gene TRBJ1-5; a possible D gene is TRBD1 (5 bases). CDR3 length: 15 residues. Per germline, CDR1 SGDLS and CDR2 YYNGEE. The V gene lost 3 bases and the J gene lost 10 bases, with 20 bases spanning the gap. The whole variable domain, filled in from reference TRBV9 and TRBJ1-5, reads DSGVTQTPKHLITATGQRVTLRCSPRSGDLSVYWYQQSLDQGLQFLIQYYNGEERAKGNILERFSAQQFPDLHSELNLSSLELGDSALYFCASSADGQAPLPQHFGDGTRLSIL.

V is TRBV15 and J is TRBJ1-4, with 7 bases aligning to TRBD1. V dropped 0 bases and J dropped 5; count of bases not matched to a gene: 6. The CDR3 length is 16 residues. The germline V gene has CDR1 LNHNV and CDR2 YYDKDF (reference sequence). The CDR3 bases are TGTGCCACCAGCAGAGATAGGACAGGCCTGAATGAAAAACTGTTTTTT. This sequence encodes CATSRDRTGLNEKLFF.

The chain joins TRBV6-5 to TRBJ1-5, with TRBD1 matching over 7 bases. The CDR3 totals 15 residues. V lost 6 bases to trimming and J lost 3 bases; unmatched junction nucleotides: 8. The germline V gene has CDR1 MNHEY and CDR2 SVGAGI. CDR3 DNA sequence: TGTGCCAGCAGGTCCCGGGACAGACTCAATCAGCCCCAGCATTTT. This encodes CASRSRDRLNQPQHF.

The chain couples TRBV29-1 to TRBJ1-1; 7 bases agree with TRBD1. Germline V gene lookup returns CDR1 SQVTM and CDR2 ANQGSEA. The CDR3 totals 10 residues. The junction had 4 bases not matched to a gene; V was cut back by 7 bases and J by 8 bases. The CDR3 sequence is CSGGTAEAFF. The CDR3 bases are TGCAGCGGTGGGACAGCCGAAGCTTTCTTT.

This clone was seen only once. The CDR3 region is CASSLLGGLNEKLFF. The CDR3 region has the DNA TGTGCCAGCAGCTTACTCGGAGGGCTTAATGAAAAACTGTTTTTT. This sequence joins TRBV7-2 and TRBJ1-4, with unresolved D. Trimming removed 2 bases from V and 4 bases from J, with 11 bases in between. CDR1 is SGHTA, CDR2 FQGNSA, per germline. The CDR3 sequence is 15 residues long.

The chain recombines TRBV27 with TRBJ2-7, with TRBD1 matching over 10 bases. Losses at the gene ends were 6 bases for V and 6 bases for J; bases not matched to a gene: 5. The CDR3 has 13 amino acids. Germline V lookup: CDR1 MNHEY, CDR2 SMNVEV (reference sequence). The CDR3 loop reads CASRGTGVGEQYF. The CDR3 nucleotides read TGTGCCAGCAGAGGGACAGGGGTCGGCGAGCAGTACTTC.